Sequencing of this T cell receptor (beta chain) was carried out in a study of identical twins (dated by TCRdb to 2016 to 2018). The study in broad terms: To test whether fetal clonotypes persist, the study used deep sequencing on TCR alpha and beta repertoires from monozygotic twins, unrelated adults of various ages, and cord blood. Replicate twin experiments were performed at different times using different library preparation protocols to rule out contamination.

This clonotype has a handful of counts. Its antigen is currently not known. Base-call qualities are not available, and no considerably larger clone is one nucleotide away. All donors were healthy Caucasians. The library was prepared using 5' RACE. The sample was run on an Illumina HiSeq 2000. Template switching added a universal primer binding site, and the final cDNA carried a unique molecular identifier that allowed TCR cDNA molecules to be counted accurately. Specific primers in the conserved constant-segment region were used to synthesize first-strand cDNA for the TCR alpha and beta chains. Each cDNA library was double barcoded, with a SMART-Mk sample barcode plus Illumina barcodes, to control for contamination. TruSeq adapter sequences and Illumina sample barcodes were added in two successive PCR steps. The Illumina HiSeq platform was used with custom primers to sequence TCR alpha and beta cDNA libraries. The paper's data handling went like this. MiGEC was used to process raw reads and extract unique molecular identifiers, and MiXCR was used to find CDR3 positions. For each individual, recombination models were inferred using an EM algorithm with the repgenHMM and IGoR tools. Shared clonotype analysis was performed with the tcR package in R, normalizing sharing by the product of cloneset sizes. To study raw recombination without the effects of thymic and clonal selection, out-of-frame nonproductive sequences were analyzed. The public reads were reprocessed in TCRdb via fastp at Q25 and MiXCR, keeping in-frame beta chains. Rows with a matching CDR3 protein are joined into one entry that keeps the most common DNA and genes. TCRdb's processing, not the authors' own work, is the source of the V and J calls. The sample contains 1.5 million to 2 million distinct CDR3 sequences, about 32% of them found a single time. More than 0.25% of the sample lies in the top ten.

Study-wide findings and limitations: In monozygotic twins, out-of-frame TCR alpha sharing was systematically underestimated by recombination models, although the models agreed with sharing between unrelated individuals. In beta out-of-frame sequences, excess twin sharing was weaker, because having fewer shared sequences lowered the signal-to-noise ratio. Fewer insertions were carried by abundant cord blood beta clonotypes; a weaker similar trend was observed in young adult naive repertoires, while no such trend was observed in memory repertoires. Because the same donors could not be followed over many years, the conclusions relied on cross-sectional statistical analysis. Invariant T cells such as MAIT and iNKT could partly confound zero-insertion analyses, although diverse VJ usage argued against such confounding for most clonotypes. Compared with coincidental sharing between unrelated individuals, out-of-frame TCR alpha sequences shared between twins showed an excess of sequences with low generation probability.

The receptor's source is a newborn girl in good health. Sequenced: cord blood.

CDR3 sequence: CASSLATSWGGFAYEQYF. The base sequence is TGTGCCAGCAGCTTAGCGACCAGTTGGGGGGGTTTCGCCTACGAGCAGTACTTC. This chain joins TRBV7-8 to TRBJ2-7; 7 of the junction bases match TRBD2. Ends trimmed: V by 0 bases, J by 2 bases; bases unmatched to a gene: 13. The CDR3, cysteine through phenylalanine, is 18 amino acids long. Only the CDR3 DNA stays, 54 bases, in frame from base 1. The CDR1 and CDR2 encoded by the germline V gene are SGHVS and FQNEAQ.